The T cell receptor (beta chain) described here comes from a study of T-cell reconstitution after alpha-beta-depleted transplantation in children. Preparation of the TCRbeta library involved a method that used unique molecular identifiers. TCRdb used MiXCR to reprocess the PCR reads, holding one entry per CDR3 protein. The sample shows about 290,000 distinct CDR3 sequences, about 9.4% of them seen only once. Study outcomes and limitations: Two months or so post-transplant, alpha-beta T cells reportedly derived from several hundred expanded graft clones.

In this sample, this clonotype turned up many times. Its target is not known. From germline, CDR1 is DFQATT and CDR2 SNEGSKA (reference sequence). V was clipped by 3 bases and J by 1 base, with 11 bases between them. This CDR3 has 14 amino acids. The V and J genes are TRBV20-1 and TRBJ2-3, with D possibly matching TRBD2 (6 bases). This specimen was PBMCs, taken before TCRalphabeta/CD19-depleted stem cell transplant. This receptor was taken from a boy younger than two with acute myeloid leukemia, due to receive a stem cell transplant. The CDR3 nucleotides are TGCAGTGCTAGCCCAGCGGGCCGCACAGATACGCAGTATTTT. Protein sequence: CSASPAGRTDTQYF.